The T cell receptor beta chain described here comes from a study of PD-L1 blockade in urothelial cancer. Regarding the study as a whole: Below-median TCR clonality that was measured in pretreatment blood predicted better survival.

Trimming at V came to 5 bases and at J to 2 bases, leaving 4 bases not matched to a gene. The CDR3 is 15 residues long. The germline V gene has CDR1 SGHNT and CDR2 YENEEA. Worth noting for this clone: The target antigen is unknown.

The repertoire was sequenced with immunoSEQ multiplex PCR; TCRdb's copy has only in-frame clones and lacks some. The sample includes about 48,000 clones, 70% to 90% of them seen just once. As to time point: peripheral blood 6 weeks after treatment start. Sequenced here: PBMCs, sampled around atezolizumab (anti-PD-L1) treatment. This clonotype was sampled from an older man with urothelial cancer. The chain couples TRBV11-3 to TRBJ2-1; TRBD1 matches 9 bases. As DNA, the CDR3 is TGTGCCAGCAGCCCCCGGGACAGGGCCTACAATGAGCAGTTCTTC. This codes for CASSPRDRAYNEQFF. Drawing the rest from reference TRBV11-3 and TRBJ2-1, the complete variable domain is EAGVVQSPRYKIIEKKQPVAFWCNPISGHNTLYWYLQNLGQGPELLIRYENEEAVDDSQLPKDRFSAERLKGVDSTLKIQPAELGDSAVYLCASSPRDRAYNEQFFGPGTRLTVL.